Listed here is a single TCR beta chain. Trimming left V 9 bases short and J 2 bases short, with 2 bases between. The germline V gene encodes CDR1 MDHEN and CDR2 SYDVKM. The CDR3 totals 10 residues. The sample is drawn from a study of brain metastases from non-small cell lung cancer. Generated by immunoSEQ multiplex PCR, the TCRdb table keeps only in-frame clones and is missing some. The data show over a thousand clones, around 86% seen once. The specimen was tumor-adjacent normal tissue. V is TRBV28 and J is TRBJ1-5; D remains ambiguous. The TCR originated in a donor over 35 with non-small cell lung cancer. The CDR3 is CASGNQPQHF. CDR3 coding DNA: TGTGCCAGTGGCAATCAGCCCCAGCATTTT.